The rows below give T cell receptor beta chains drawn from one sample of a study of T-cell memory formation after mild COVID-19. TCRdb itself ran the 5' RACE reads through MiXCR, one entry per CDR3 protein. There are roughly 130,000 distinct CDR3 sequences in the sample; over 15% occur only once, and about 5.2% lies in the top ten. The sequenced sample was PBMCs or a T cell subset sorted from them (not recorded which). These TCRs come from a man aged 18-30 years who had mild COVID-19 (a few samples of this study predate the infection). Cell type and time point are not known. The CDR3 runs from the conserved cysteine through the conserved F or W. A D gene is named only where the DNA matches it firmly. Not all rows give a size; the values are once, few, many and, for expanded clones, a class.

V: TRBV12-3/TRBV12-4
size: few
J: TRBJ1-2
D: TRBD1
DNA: TGTGCCAGCAGTACCGGACAGGGTTGGCGGGGCTACACCTTC
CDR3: CASSTGQGWRGYTF

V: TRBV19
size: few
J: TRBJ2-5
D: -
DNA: TGTGCCAGTAAAACTGCGGACACCTCCGACCAAGAGACCCAGTACTTC
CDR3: CASKTADTSDQETQYF

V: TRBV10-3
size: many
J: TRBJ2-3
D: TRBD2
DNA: TGTGCCATCAGTGGGCTAGCGGGGGGGCTCGGCACAGATACGCAGTATTTT
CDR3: CAISGLAGGLGTDTQYF

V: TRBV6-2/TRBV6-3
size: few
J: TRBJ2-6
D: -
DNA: TGTGCCAGCAGTTCCGATGGGGCCAACGTCCTGACTTTC
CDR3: CASSSDGANVLTF

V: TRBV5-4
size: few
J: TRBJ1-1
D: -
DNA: TGTGCCAGCAGCGCCCCGGACGGGATACCTGAAGCTTTCTTT
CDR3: CASSAPDGIPEAFF

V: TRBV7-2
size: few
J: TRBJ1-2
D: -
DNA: TGTGCCAGCAGCTTTGCTGGGAGGGGTAATAACTATGGCTACACCTTC
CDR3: CASSFAGRGNNYGYTF

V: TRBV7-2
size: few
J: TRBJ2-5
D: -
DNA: TGTGCCAGCAGCTTAGGCAGGCCGAGGGAAGAGACCCAGTACTTC
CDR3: CASSLGRPREETQYF

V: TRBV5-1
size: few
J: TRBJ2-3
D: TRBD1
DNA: TGCGCCAGCAGCTTAGATGGGACAGGGGGTACAGATACGCAGTATTTT
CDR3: CASSLDGTGGTDTQYF

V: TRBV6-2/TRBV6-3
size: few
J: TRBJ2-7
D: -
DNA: TGTGCCAGCAGTTACTCTACCGTTCGCCGGGGGGAGCAGTACTTC
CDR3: CASSYSTVRRGEQYF

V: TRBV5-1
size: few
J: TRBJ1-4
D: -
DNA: TGCGCCAGCAGCTTGGTTTCTTCTGGAGAAAAACTGTTTTTT
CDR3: CASSLVSSGEKLFF

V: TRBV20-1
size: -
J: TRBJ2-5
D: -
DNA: TGCAGTGCTAGACTTACCGAGACCCAGTACTTC
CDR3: CSARLTETQYF

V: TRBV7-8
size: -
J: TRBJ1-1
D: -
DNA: TGTGCCAGCAGCCTACTTCGGTGGGATCGGGGGAACACTGAAGCTTTCTTT
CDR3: CASSLLRWDRGNTEAFF

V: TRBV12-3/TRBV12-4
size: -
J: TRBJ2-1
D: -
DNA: TGTGCCAGCAGTTTGAGTGACAATGAGCAGTTCTTC
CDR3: CASSLSDNEQFF

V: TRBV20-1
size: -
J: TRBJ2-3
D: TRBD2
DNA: TGCAGTGCCACGCAGCGGGGGTCCTCAGATACGCAGTATTTT
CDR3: CSATQRGSSDTQYF

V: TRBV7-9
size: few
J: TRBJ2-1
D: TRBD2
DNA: TGTGCCAGCAGCTTAAATAGCGGGGGTTTCTACAATGAGCAGTTCTTC
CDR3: CASSLNSGGFYNEQFF

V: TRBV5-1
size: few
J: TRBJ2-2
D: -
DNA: TGCGCCAGCAGCTTGTCAGGCGGGGAGCTGTTTTTT
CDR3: CASSLSGGELFF

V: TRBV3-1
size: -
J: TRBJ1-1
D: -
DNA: TGTGCCAGCAGCCTCCTCAGTGGCGCCACTGAAGCTTTCTTT
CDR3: CASSLLSGATEAFF

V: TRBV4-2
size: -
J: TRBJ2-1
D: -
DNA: TGTGCCAGCAGCCAGTCCGGGAATCCATACAATGAGCAGTTCTTC
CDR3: CASSQSGNPYNEQFF

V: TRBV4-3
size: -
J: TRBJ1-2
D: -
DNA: TGCGCCAGCAGCCAAGCCGCAGGGACGTATGGCTACACCTTC
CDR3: CASSQAAGTYGYTF

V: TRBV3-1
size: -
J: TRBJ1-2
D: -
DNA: TGTGCCAGCAGCCAAGGGGGTGATGGCTACACCTTC
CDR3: CASSQGGDGYTF

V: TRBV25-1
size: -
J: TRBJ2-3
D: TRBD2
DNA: TGTGCCAGCAGTGAAAGGGGAGGGCCGACCTTCACAGATACGCAGTATTTT
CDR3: CASSERGGPTFTDTQYF

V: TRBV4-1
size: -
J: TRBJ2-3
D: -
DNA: TGCGCCAGCAGCCAAGGGGCGGGGTTCCCTCGGTATACGCAGTATTTT
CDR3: CASSQGAGFPRYTQYF

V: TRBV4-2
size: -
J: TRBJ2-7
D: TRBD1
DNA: TGTGCCAGTACGATCCGGGACAGGGGGTTCCACGAGCAGTACTTC
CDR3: CASTIRDRGFHEQYF

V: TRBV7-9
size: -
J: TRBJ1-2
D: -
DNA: TGTGCCAGCAGCCGTCTTCAGGGGCTCGTGGATGGCTACACCTTC
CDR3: CASSRLQGLVDGYTF

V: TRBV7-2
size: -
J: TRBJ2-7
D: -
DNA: TGTGCCAGCAGCTCCAGGACCCTAACCTACGAGCAGTACTTC
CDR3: CASSSRTLTYEQYF

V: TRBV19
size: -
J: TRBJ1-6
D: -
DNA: TGTGCCAGTAGTTTCGGGCAGATCGAGCGTTCACCCCTCCACTTT
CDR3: CASSFGQIERSPLHF

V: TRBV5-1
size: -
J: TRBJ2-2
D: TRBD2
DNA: TGCGCCAGCATGGTGCAGCGGGGATACGGGGAGCTGTTTTTT
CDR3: CASMVQRGYGELFF

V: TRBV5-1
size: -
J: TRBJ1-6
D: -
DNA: TGCGCCAGCACGGGGGATAGGGGAAATTCACCCCTCCACTTT
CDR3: CASTGDRGNSPLHF

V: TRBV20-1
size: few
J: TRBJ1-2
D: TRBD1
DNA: TGCAGTGCCGGGGACAGGGTGGACTATGGCTACACCTTC
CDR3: CSAGDRVDYGYTF

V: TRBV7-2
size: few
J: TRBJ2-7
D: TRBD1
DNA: TGTGCCAGCAGCTTAGACAGGGGACGCTACGAGCAGTACTTC
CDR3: CASSLDRGRYEQYF

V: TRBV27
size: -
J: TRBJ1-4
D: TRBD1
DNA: TGTGCCAGCAGTACGAGACGACAGGGTAATGAAAAACTGTTTTTT
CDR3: CASSTRRQGNEKLFF

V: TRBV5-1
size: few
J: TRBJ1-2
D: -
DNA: TGCGCCAGCCGGCAGGGAGCTGATGGCTACACCTTC
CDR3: CASRQGADGYTF

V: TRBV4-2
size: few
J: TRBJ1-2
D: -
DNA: TGTGCCAGCAGTATGGGGCTTAGGGAGGGCTATGGCTACACCTTC
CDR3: CASSMGLREGYGYTF

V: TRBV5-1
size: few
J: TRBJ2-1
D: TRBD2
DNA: TGCGCCAGCAGCTTGGTGCCTAGCGGGGAACCTAACTCCTACAATGAGCAGTTCTTC
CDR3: CASSLVPSGEPNSYNEQFF

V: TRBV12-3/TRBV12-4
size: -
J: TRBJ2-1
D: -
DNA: TGTGCCAGCAGTTTTCTTTATCGAGGGAAGCAGTTCTTC
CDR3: CASSFLYRGKQFF

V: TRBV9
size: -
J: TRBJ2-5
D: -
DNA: TGTGCCAGCAGCGTTTGGGCCACCCAAGAGACCCAGTACTTC
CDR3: CASSVWATQETQYF

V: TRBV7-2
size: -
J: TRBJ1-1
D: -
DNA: TGTGCCAGCAGCCTCACGGCGGCGGACACTGAAGCTTTCTTT
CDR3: CASSLTAADTEAFF

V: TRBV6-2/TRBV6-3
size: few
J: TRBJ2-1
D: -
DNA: TGTGCCAGCAGTTACTCGACCTTCCAGTTCTTC
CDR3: CASSYSTFQFF

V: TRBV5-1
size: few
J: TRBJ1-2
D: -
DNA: TGCGCCAGCAGCTTCGGGTCTGTGGAGGGCTACACCTTC
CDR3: CASSFGSVEGYTF

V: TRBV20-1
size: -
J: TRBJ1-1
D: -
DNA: TGCAGTGCTAGAGGAGGGAACAGACAGAACACTGAAGCTTTCTTT
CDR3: CSARGGNRQNTEAFF

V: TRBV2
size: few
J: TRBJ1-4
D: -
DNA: TGTGCCAGCAAACGGGACGTACATAATGAAAAACTGTTTTTT
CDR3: CASKRDVHNEKLFF

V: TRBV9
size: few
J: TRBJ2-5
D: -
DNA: TGTGCCAGCAGCGGATGGGACCGGGCCGAGACCCAGTACTTC
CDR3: CASSGWDRAETQYF

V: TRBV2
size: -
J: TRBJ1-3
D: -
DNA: TGTGCCAGCAGGACCAGAGGCTCTGGAAACACCATATATTTT
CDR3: CASRTRGSGNTIYF

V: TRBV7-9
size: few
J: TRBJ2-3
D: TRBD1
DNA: TGTGCCAGCAGCTCCGGGACAGTAGGCACAGATACGCAGTATTTT
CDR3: CASSSGTVGTDTQYF

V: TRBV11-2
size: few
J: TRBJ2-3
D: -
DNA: TGTGCCAGCAGCTTAACCATGGCGGATACGCAGTATTTT
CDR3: CASSLTMADTQYF

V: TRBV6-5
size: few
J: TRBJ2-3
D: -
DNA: TGTGCCAGCAACCCCGGCGGAGGGGGGACAGATACGCAGTATTTT
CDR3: CASNPGGGGTDTQYF